Shown below are 10 T cell receptor beta chains from a single sample sequenced in a study of human T cells and chemical hapten exposure. TCRdb itself ran the RACE reads through MiXCR, one entry per CDR3 protein. The sample records some 120,000 distinct CDR3 sequences, 9% to 14% being singletons. Time point here: patch test 1, 2 weeks after DPC sensitization. Treatment noted: therapeutic diphenylcyclopropenone sensitization with weekly scalp DPC. The sequences come from whole blood, collected in connection with sensitization to the hapten diphenylcyclopropenone (DPC). These receptor sequences come from a woman aged 50 to 65 with alopecia areata. Some clones in this sample may be carry-over from other donors' samples.

This clonotype was recorded a few times. The chain recombines TRBV27 with TRBJ2-7; D gene ambiguous. V was cut by 5 bases and J by 3 bases, with 11 bases left in between. CDR1 MNHEY and CDR2 SMNVEV come from the germline V gene (reference sequence). The CDR3 sequence is 13 residues long. The CDR3 sequence is CASSPHILYEQYF. In nucleotides, the CDR3 is TGTGCCAGCAGTCCGCACATACTCTACGAGCAGTACTTC.

The rearrangement uses TRBV18 and TRBJ2-5, with D possibly being TRBD2 (5 bases). Between the trimmed V and J ends, which lost 2 bases and 4 bases, there was a span of 5 bases. The CDR3 totals 12 residues. CDR1 and CDR2 from the germline V gene are KGHSH and LQKENI. In nucleotides, the CDR3 is TGTGCCAGCTCACCAGGGAGAGAGACCCAGTACTTC. This gives the protein CASSPGRETQYF.

This clonotype came up a few times. This chain joins TRBV29-1 and TRBJ1-1; TRBD1 might be the D (6 bases). The V and J ends lost 5 bases and 6 bases respectively, with 19 bases between them. The CDR3 totals 14 residues. CDR1 and CDR2 (germline): SQVTM, ANQGSEA. Here the CDR3 DNA reads TGCAGCGTTCGTAAACCAGGCAGGGGCGCTGAAGCTTTCTTT. Translated: CSVRKPGRGAEAFF.

This clonotype has ten or more counts. The V and J genes are TRBV18 and TRBJ2-5, with D perhaps TRBD2 (5 bases). Germline CDR1 reads KGHSH; CDR2 reads LQKENI. This CDR3 spans 14 amino acids. V shed 2 bases and J shed 5 bases, with 12 bases lying between them. The CDR3 sequence: CASSPTAVHETQYF. The CDR3 DNA follows: TGTGCCAGCTCACCAACAGCGGTCCACGAGACCCAGTACTTC.

This chain connects TRBV6-5 to TRBJ1-1; unclear D gene. From germline, CDR1 is MNHEY and CDR2 SVGAGI. This CDR3 is 12 amino acids long. With 6 bases removed from V and 5 bases from J, the gap between germline ends came to 10 bases. CDR3 coding DNA: TGTGCCAGCAGCACCACGGGGACTGAAGCTTTCTTT. This gives the protein CASSTTGTEAFF.

The J gene is TRBJ2-5, the V gene TRBV7-6, with D possibly TRBD1 on 5 matching bases. V was trimmed by 4 bases and J by 1 base, leaving 7 bases between them. The CDR3 spans 13 residues. Germline CDR1 reads SGHVS; CDR2 reads FNYEAQ. The CDR3 nucleotides are TGTGCCAGCAGCTCCAGGGTCCAAGAGACCCAGTACTTC. It encodes CASSSRVQETQYF. Looking up the rest from reference TRBV7-6 and TRBJ2-5 gives the full variable domain: GAGVSQSPRYKVTKRGQDVALRCDPISGHVSLYWYRQALGQGPEFLTYFNYEAQQDKSGLPNDRFSAERPEGSISTLTIQRTEQRDSAMYRCASSSRVQETQYFGPGTRLLVL.

This clonotype was counted between two and nine times. The chain combines TRBV20-1 with TRBJ2-2; D gene unclear. Trimming cost V 0 bases and J 6 bases, with 5 bases left between them. The CDR3 extends over 12 amino acids. Germline values: CDR1 DFQATT, CDR2 SNEGSKA (reference sequence). The CDR3 region is CSARDFAGELFF. The CDR3 DNA reads TGCAGTGCTAGAGATTTCGCCGGGGAGCTGTTTTTT.

In this sample, this clonotype turned up many times. The chain recombines TRBV6-6 with TRBJ2-3, with TRBD2 matching over 10 bases. V lost 7 bases and J lost 8; bases outside the gene matches: 18. Germline values: CDR1 MNHNY, CDR2 SVGAGI (reference sequence). The CDR3 runs to 17 residues. The DNA for the CDR3 is TGTGCCAGCATTACTCATACTAGCGGGGCCGGAGAGGGTACGCAGTATTTT. Protein sequence: CASITHTSGAGEGTQYF.

This clonotype was counted at least ten times. This sequence joins TRBV7-6 and TRBJ2-2; 7 bases line up with TRBD2. Germline V CDR1 and CDR2: SGHVS, FNYEAQ. V dropped 3 bases and J dropped 6; count of bases not matched to a gene: 10. The CDR3 is 16 amino acids. The CDR3 here is CASSLSSGRPPGELFF. The CDR3 DNA is TGTGCCAGCAGCTTGTCCTCCGGGAGGCCCCCCGGGGAGCTGTTTTTT.

A few counts support this clonotype. The chain is built from TRBV12-5 and TRBJ1-1, with D unclear. The CDR3 has 18 amino acids. The germline V and J ends were trimmed by 1 base and 1 base, with 19 bases remaining between them. Germline values: CDR1 LGHNT, CDR2 FRNRAP. The chain's CDR3 is CASGLDPTSGRQNTEAFF. CDR3 DNA sequence: TGTGCTAGTGGTTTGGATCCTACTTCGGGCAGACAGAACACTGAAGCTTTCTTT.